The T cell receptor (beta chain) described here comes from a study of patients and donors after allogeneic stem cell transplantation. This clonotype was found many times. Per the germline V gene, CDR1 is MNHEY and CDR2 is SVGEGT. The CDR3 has 14 amino acids. V lost 6 bases, J lost 2 bases, and 13 bases lay in between. TCRdb processed the RT-PCR reads anew with MiXCR; each CDR3 protein has one entry. The table includes approximately 210,000 distinct CDR3 sequences, about 40% detected once. This rearrangement joins TRBV6-2 or TRBV6-3 to TRBJ1-2, with D tentatively TRBD1 (5 bases). The sample was blood, either unsorted or a sorted T cell fraction (not recorded which). This sequence was found in a human donor who was either an allogeneic HSCT recipient or a stem cell or donor lymphocyte infusion donor (not recorded which). It is not recorded whose cells these are; they may come from a transplant donor. The CDR3 sequence: CASSPGPLNYGYTF. The CDR3, as DNA: TGTGCCAGCAGCCCGGGACCGTTGAACTATGGCTACACCTTC.